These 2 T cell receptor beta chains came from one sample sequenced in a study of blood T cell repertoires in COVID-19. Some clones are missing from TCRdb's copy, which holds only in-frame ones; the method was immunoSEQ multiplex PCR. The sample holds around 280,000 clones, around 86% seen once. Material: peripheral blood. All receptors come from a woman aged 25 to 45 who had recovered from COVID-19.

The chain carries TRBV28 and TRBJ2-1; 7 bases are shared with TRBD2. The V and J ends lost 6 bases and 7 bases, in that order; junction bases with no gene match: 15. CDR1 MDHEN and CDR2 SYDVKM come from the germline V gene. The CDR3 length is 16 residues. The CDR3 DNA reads TGTGCCAGCAGAATTCGGACTAGATTTGTCGAGAATGAGCAGTTCTTC. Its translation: CASRIRTRFVENEQFF.

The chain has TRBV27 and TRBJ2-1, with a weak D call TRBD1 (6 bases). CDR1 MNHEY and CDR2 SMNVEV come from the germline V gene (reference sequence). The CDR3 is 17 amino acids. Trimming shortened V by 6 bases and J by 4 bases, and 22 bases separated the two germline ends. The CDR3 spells CASSPDRKSRGYNEQFF. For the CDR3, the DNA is TGTGCCAGCAGCCCAGACAGGAAAAGCAGAGGATACAATGAGCAGTTCTTC.